This T cell receptor (beta chain) was documented in a study of T cell responses to AZD1222 COVID-19 vaccine. Study-level findings and limits: Only six or seven AZD1222 recipients were seropositive at baseline.

V gave up 3 bases and J gave up 2 bases, with 17 bases separating them. Germline V lookup: CDR1 SGHRS, CDR2 YFSETQ. This CDR3 is 16 amino acids long. Some clones are missing from TCRdb's copy, which holds only in-frame ones; the method was immunoSEQ multiplex PCR. The repertoire holds more than 100,000 clones, with approximately 90% as singletons. A note on this clone: As yet, its antigen is unknown.

This sequence was found in an adult in good health. The starting material was peripheral blood, obtained on day 0 of AZD1222 vaccination. V and J are TRBV5-1 and TRBJ2-5, with D maybe TRBD2 (7 bases). The DNA of the CDR3 is TGCGCCAGCAGCTCGCCCAGGGGCGGGGGACAAGAGACCCAGTACTTC. As protein: CASSSPRGGGQETQYF.